This entry describes one TCR beta chain. Its cognate antigen has yet to be identified. No quality values exist for individual bases; no much larger clone is one base distant. Trimming removed 0 bases from V and 0 bases from J; the gene matches leave 5 bases unexplained. Measured from the cysteine to the phenylalanine, the CDR3 is 16 residues long. Solely the CDR3 DNA is kept, with 48 bases framed from the first base. CDR1 and CDR2 were assigned from the germline V gene as SGDLS and YYNGEE. The source of the sample is a study of cytomegalovirus exposure and HLA in healthy donors (dated by TCRdb to between 2016 and 2019). In terms of the full investigation: In an earlier analysis of around 540 of the donors, 250 to 350 Gb of sequence data and 117 million unique TCR beta sequences from approximately 180 million T cells were reported. Rather than using new phenotypic data, the later analysis identified candidate immune exposures from TCR beta sequences and from how often those sequences occurred across donors. A handful of DR-DQ haplotypes were treated as single units for association and clustering because of strong linkage in the cohort. Typing coverage differed by locus: A, B, C, DRB1 and DQB1 were typed in roughly 620-630 donors, DQA1 in about 500, DPA1 in some 600, and DPB1 in 450 to 480. HLA typing included class I and class II loci at four-digit resolution. The study profiled the T cell repertoires of 550 to 700 subjects by immunosequencing and related them to cytomegalovirus serostatus. To study patterns of TCR occurrence, a later analysis re-analyzed previously published TCR beta repertoires from 700 or so donors and added high-resolution HLA genotyping. Alongside the repertoire data, information on donor age, sex, ethnicity and CMV serostatus was compiled. To decide whether each TCR beta V gene segment behaved as functional or pseudogenic, an earlier analysis of several hundred of the donors relied on high-throughput TCR beta sequencing. To predict cytomegalovirus infection status, the study brought together high-throughput TCR immunosequencing, statistical association of individual TCRs with disease status, and machine learning. Every repertoire in the discovery cohort had been generated on one and the same sequencing platform. A later genetic analysis took genome-wide SNP genotypes for about 55% of the 666 donors and used that subset as a discovery cohort. Among the roughly 400 genotyped donors, under 90% belonged to the genetic ancestry cluster associated with self-reported Caucasian donors. Among 350 to 400 genotyped donors of the cohort, an average of about 240,000 unique TCR beta nucleotide sequences were sequenced per donor, roughly 20% of them non-productive. The study aimed to test whether signatures of past pathogen exposure could be identified by cataloging public T cell receptors. Besides the first cohort of about 730 subjects, a separate validation cohort made up of roughly 130 different subjects was used. An early release covering over 500 HLA-typed donors comprised about 300 gigabases of sequencing data and some 79 million unique TCR sequences.

General study outcomes and caveats: In both the original and validation cohorts, the classifier was reported to diagnose cytomegalovirus status with high specificity and sensitivity. In an earlier analysis of 587 of the donors, most TCR beta V segments appeared in productive rearrangements about 90% or about 30% of the time, broadly matching IMGT annotations. Linkage disequilibrium might explain the correlated functional status among segregating V segments, but an unknown experimental factor could not be ruled out. In a later genetic analysis, a missense DCLRE1C variant was associated with V-gene and J-gene trimming of TCR beta chains, and the association was replicated in an independent cohort. A later analysis found that HLA-associated TCR beta chains were more clonally expanded and had lower generation probabilities than equally common non-associated chains. In a later genetic analysis, fewer N-insertions in productive TCRs were reported among donors in an Asian-associated ancestry cluster than the roughly 640-donor mean. The sequencing pipeline was judged likely to have produced a cluster of highly shared sequence variants as a technical artifact. According to the authors, the approach could potentially be generalized to other disease states and immunological phenotypes. In vitro tests confirmed that three of the cytomegalovirus-associated TCR beta chains recognize cytomegalovirus antigens. In a later analysis, most CMV-associated TCR beta chains were found to appear HLA-restricted, with HLA associations seemingly driven largely by CMV exposure. Because counts were too low, around 18 rarely observed V segments, including chromosome 9 orphons, were left out of the earlier analysis of 587 of the donors. A further reported finding was that TCR beta sequences accurately predicted the HLA-A and HLA-B alleles for most subjects in the first cohort. A total of fewer than 200 TCR beta chains were listed by the study as associated with cytomegalovirus. Across donors, most TCR sequences were observed very rarely, whereas some public TCRs were present in many individuals. Because HLA typing was missing for some donors at each locus, association tests included only the typed subset. Roughly uniform sequencing depth across donors was assumed in presence/absence analyses, although this assumption may not hold. In this cohort, only TCR beta chains were sequenced, and detectable features were limited by the absence of alpha or paired-chain data. In a later analysis, around 17,000 TCR beta sequences were associated with specific HLA alleles at a false discovery rate of 0.05. When HLA alleles, especially DR and DQ, strongly co-occurred, attributing TCR associations to individual alleles was difficult. For the cohort, immune exposure information was limited to CMV serostatus. In a later analysis, several top co-occurrence clusters were reported to appear linked to parvovirus B19, influenza, CMV and Epstein-Barr virus. In a later analysis, the rate of TCR association differed among HLA loci, with DRB1 alleles having the most associated TCRs and HLA-C alleles having the fewest. Because the 87-base-pair reads could not distinguish some IMGT-functional V segments, including TRBV6-2 and TRBV6-3, those segments were excluded.

Library generation was performed with the immunoSEQ multiplex PCR assay. For the multiplex PCR, a mixture combining 60 forward primers for TCR Vbeta segments and 13 reverse primers for TCR Jbeta segments was used. The CDR3 region of rearranged TCR beta genes was amplified from genomic DNA with a multiplex PCR assay. On the Illumina HiSeq System, the amplified TCR beta libraries were sequenced as 87-base-pair reads. The paper's processing steps were these. In a later analysis, tens of millions of unique TCR beta chains were counted across the approximately 640 repertoires, and some 10 million of these chains were shared by at least two donors. To remove PCR and sequencing errors, raw reads were error-corrected and collapsed into unique sequences using a nearest-neighbor algorithm that merged closely related sequences. CDR3 sequences were aligned to IMGT reference sequences to assign V, D and J gene segments. For a sequence to be retained, a match of at least six nucleotides was required to both a V gene segment and a J gene segment. A rearrangement counted as productive if the CDR3 had no stop codons and remained in frame with V and J, and every other rearrangement counted as non-productive. Following IMGT convention, CDR3 was defined as the stretch from the second conserved V-encoded cysteine up to the conserved J-encoded phenylalanine. In an earlier analysis of around 540 of the donors, sequences lacking an unambiguous match to a single V gene segment were excluded. An earlier analysis of 587 of the donors classified V segments as functional when productive rearrangements were above 56.7% and as segregating when the standard deviation between donors was above 5%. A statistical classification framework was built to diagnose cytomegalovirus status from the catalog of TCR beta chain sequences. In a later analysis, V and J genes were assigned by comparing TCR nucleotide sequences against IMGT/GENE-DB human TR gene sequences. The TCRdist pipeline was used in a later analysis to assign CDR3 sequences and most-parsimonious VDJ recombination scenarios. In a later analysis, each TCR beta chain was defined by its CDR3 amino acid sequence together with its V-gene family, and reads without a unique V-gene family were excluded. To address suspected cross-contamination and a sequencing artifact, a later analysis removed around 590 highly shared, low-generation-probability nucleotide sequences. A later analysis calculated a clonal expansion index for each public chain from normalized within-repertoire ranks of inferred template counts. In a later analysis, generation probabilities were computed with a VDJ recombination model fitted to out-of-frame rearrangements, and the resulting probabilities were checked against IGoR. In a later analysis, TCR-TCR, TCR-HLA and TCR-CMV co-occurrence was scored with hypergeometric tests, and a repertoire-size bias correction was applied to TCR pairs. A later analysis estimated false discovery rates by permuting HLA or CMV assignments 20 times. In a later analysis, co-occurring TCRs were grouped using DBSCAN, with TCRdist sequence similarity added in when clustering inside HLA-allele-positive subsets. Repertoires with fewer than 30,000 or more than 120,000 public chains, plus five repertoires with anomalous nucleotide sharing, were excluded from co-occurrence clustering. TCRdb stores this immuneACCESS table with in-frame sequences only. Part of the clones is absent; in the studies checked, under half of the shortfall reflects unresolved V genes, and no reason is known for the rest. D and trimming come from the DNA, and the V and J calls and clone size come from that table. This sample is represented by 150,000 to 200,000 clones; more than 65% of them were singletons. The ten top clones hold 1.3% of the sample.

The cohort was made up of 500 to 800 healthy bone marrow donors. Cohort members were all nominally healthy when sampled, although unrecorded immune exposures were likely present. The donor was CMV seropositive and was included in the group of approximately 310 seropositive cohort members. Each donor provided a peripheral blood sample, and peripheral blood mononuclear cells were used for TCR beta sequencing. Genomic DNA extraction from the blood cell samples was performed with the Qiagen DNeasy Blood Extraction Kit. This TCR derives from a man aged 50-60 years in good health and CMV-seropositive. Material for sequencing was PBMCs. This chain joins TRBV9 to TRBJ2-5, with TRBD1 identical over 7 junction bases. The DNA reads as follows: TGTGCCAGCAGCGTAGATCAGGGGGTTTACCAAGAGACCCAGTACTTC. It translates as CASSVDQGVYQETQYF.